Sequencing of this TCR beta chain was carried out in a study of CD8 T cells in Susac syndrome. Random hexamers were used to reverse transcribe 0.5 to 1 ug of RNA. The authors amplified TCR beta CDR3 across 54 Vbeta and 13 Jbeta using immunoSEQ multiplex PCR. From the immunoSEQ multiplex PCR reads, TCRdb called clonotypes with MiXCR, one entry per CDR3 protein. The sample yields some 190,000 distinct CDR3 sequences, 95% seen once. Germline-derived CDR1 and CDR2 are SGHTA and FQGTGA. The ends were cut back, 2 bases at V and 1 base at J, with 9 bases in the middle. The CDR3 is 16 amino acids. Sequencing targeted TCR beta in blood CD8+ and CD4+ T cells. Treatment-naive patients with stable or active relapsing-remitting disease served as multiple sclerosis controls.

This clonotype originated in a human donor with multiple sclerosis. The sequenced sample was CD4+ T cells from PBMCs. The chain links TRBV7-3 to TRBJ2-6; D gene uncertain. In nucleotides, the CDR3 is TGTGCCAGCAGCTTACTGGGCGGTTCTGGGGCCAACGTCCTGACTTTC. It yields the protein CASSLLGGSGANVLTF.